This TCR beta chain was identified in a study of T cells in Graves' hyperthyroidism and ophthalmopathy. V lost 8 bases and J 8 bases, leaving 15 bases between the germline ends. This CDR3 has 12 amino acids. The germline CDR1 and CDR2 sequences are MDHEN and SYDVKM. What was amplified from RNA transcripts were TCR beta CDR3 regions. HTBI primers drove first-round RT-PCR of the TCR CDR3. In TCRdb, the multiplex PCR reads were re-called with MiXCR into one record per CDR3 protein. This sample has under 250,000 distinct CDR3 sequences; over 20% occur once, and the top ten carry around 32%. In this sample, this clonotype turned up many times.

This receptor was identified in a woman aged 40 to 55 with Graves' ophthalmopathy. The chain has TRBV28 and TRBJ1-2, with unresolved D. Sequencing used blood. CDR3 amino acids: CASSPRTGGYTF. CDR3 nucleotides: TGTGCCAGCTCCCCTAGGACGGGGGGCTACACCTTC.